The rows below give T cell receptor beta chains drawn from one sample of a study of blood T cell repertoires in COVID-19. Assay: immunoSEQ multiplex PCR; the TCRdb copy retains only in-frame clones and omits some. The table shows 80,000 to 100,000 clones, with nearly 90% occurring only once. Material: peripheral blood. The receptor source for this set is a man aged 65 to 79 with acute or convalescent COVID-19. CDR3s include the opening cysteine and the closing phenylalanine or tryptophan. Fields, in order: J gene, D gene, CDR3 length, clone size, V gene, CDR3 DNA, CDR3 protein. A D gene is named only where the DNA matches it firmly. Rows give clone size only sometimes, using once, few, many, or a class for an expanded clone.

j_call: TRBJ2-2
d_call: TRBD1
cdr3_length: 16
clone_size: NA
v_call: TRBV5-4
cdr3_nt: TGTGCCAGCAGCGCCCGACAGGGGGACGGGGCCGGGGAGCTGTTTTTT
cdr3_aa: CASSARQGDGAGELFF

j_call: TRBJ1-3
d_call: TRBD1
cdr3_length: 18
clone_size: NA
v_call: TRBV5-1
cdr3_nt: TGCGCCAGCAGCTGGACCGGGACAGACACCTTCTCTGGAAACACCATATATTTT
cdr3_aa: CASSWTGTDTFSGNTIYF

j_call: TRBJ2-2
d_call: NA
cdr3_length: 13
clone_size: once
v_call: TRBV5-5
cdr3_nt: TGTGCCAGCAGCTTCACAGGGAACGGGGAGCTGTTTTTT
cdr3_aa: CASSFTGNGELFF

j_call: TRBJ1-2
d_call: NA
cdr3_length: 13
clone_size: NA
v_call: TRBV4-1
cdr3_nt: TGCGCCAGCAGCCAAGAGGGGCGAAGAGGCTACACCTTC
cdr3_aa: CASSQEGRRGYTF

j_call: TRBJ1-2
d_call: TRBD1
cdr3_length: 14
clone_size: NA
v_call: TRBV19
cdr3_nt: TGTGCCAGTAGTACCGGACAGGCGCGCCATGGCTACACCTTC
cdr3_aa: CASSTGQARHGYTF

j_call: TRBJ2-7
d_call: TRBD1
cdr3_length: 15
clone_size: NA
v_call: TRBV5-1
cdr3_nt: TGCGCCAGCAGCTTAACAGGGGACAGCTCCTACGAGCAGTACTTC
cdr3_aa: CASSLTGDSSYEQYF

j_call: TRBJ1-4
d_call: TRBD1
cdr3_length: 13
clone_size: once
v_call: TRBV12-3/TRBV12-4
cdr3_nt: TGTGCCAGCAGTGGACAGGGCGGGGAAAAACTGTTTTTT
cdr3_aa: CASSGQGGEKLFF

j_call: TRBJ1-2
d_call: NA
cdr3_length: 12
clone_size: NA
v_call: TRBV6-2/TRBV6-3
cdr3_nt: TGTGCCAGCAGTCTCCGGGACTATGGCTACACCTTC
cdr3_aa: CASSLRDYGYTF

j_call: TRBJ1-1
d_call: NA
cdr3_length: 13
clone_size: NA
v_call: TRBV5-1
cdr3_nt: TGCGCCAGCAGCTTGGTAGAGGGCTCTGAAGCTTTCTTT
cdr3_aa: CASSLVEGSEAFF

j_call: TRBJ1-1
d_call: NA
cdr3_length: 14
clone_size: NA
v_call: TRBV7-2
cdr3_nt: TGTGCCAGCAGCTTATCCGGGGATGGGACTGAAGCTTTCTTT
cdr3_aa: CASSLSGDGTEAFF

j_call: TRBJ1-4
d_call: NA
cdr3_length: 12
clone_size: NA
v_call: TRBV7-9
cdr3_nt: TGTGCCAGCAGCGCCCAGGATGAAAAACTGTTTTTT
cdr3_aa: CASSAQDEKLFF

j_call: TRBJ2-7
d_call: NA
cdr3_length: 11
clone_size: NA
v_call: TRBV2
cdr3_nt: TGTGCCAGCAGCGGGGACGGGGGGCAGTACTTC
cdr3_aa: CASSGDGGQYF

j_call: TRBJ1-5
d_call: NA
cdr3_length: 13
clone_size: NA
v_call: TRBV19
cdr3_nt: TGTGCCAGTAGTCCCGACTGGGAGCAGCCCCAGCATTTT
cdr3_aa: CASSPDWEQPQHF

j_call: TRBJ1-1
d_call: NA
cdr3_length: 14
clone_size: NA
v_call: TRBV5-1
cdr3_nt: TGCGCCAGCAGCTTGGGAGGCCGCTCAACTGAAGCTTTCTTT
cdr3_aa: CASSLGGRSTEAFF

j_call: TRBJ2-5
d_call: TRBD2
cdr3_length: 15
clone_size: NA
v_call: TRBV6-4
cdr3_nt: TGTGCCAGCAGCGCGACTAGCGGGGCTAAAGAGACCCAGTACTTC
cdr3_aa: CASSATSGAKETQYF

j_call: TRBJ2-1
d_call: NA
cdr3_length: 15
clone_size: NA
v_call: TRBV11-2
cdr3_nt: TGTGCCAGCAGCTTAGAACCCACTAGCTACAATGAGCAGTTCTTC
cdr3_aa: CASSLEPTSYNEQFF

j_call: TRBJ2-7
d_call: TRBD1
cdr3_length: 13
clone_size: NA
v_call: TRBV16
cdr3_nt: TGTGCCAGCAGCCAATCGGAGAGAACAGGGGAACACTTC
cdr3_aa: CASSQSERTGEHF

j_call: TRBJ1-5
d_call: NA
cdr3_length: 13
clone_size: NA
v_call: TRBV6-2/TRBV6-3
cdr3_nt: TGTGCCAGCAGTTTAGTGGTCTATCAGCCCCAGCATTTT
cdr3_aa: CASSLVVYQPQHF

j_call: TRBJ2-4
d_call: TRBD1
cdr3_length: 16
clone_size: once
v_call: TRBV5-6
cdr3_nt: TGTGCCAGCAGCCACCGACAGGGGATTTTAAAAAACATTCAGTACTTC
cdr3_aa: CASSHRQGILKNIQYF

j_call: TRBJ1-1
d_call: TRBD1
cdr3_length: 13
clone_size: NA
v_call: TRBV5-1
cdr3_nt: TGCGCCAGCAGCTTGTCAGGGGGCACTGAAGCTTTCTTT
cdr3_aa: CASSLSGGTEAFF

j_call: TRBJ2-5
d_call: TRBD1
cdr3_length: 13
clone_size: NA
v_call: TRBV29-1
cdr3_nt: TGCAGCGGCGGACAGGGGGTGATTGAGACCCAGTACTTC
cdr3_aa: CSGGQGVIETQYF

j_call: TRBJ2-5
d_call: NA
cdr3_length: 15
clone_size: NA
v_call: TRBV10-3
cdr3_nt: TGTGCCATCAGTGAGTCCCCCACGGGGCAAGAGACCCAGTACTTC
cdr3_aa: CAISESPTGQETQYF

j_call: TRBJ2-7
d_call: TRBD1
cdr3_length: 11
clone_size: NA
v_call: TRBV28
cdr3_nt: TGTGCCAGCGAGGGGGCGAGCGAGCAGTACTTC
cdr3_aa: CASEGASEQYF

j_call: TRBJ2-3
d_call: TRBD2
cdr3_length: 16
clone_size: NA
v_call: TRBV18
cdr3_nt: TGTGCCAGCTCACTACGGACTAGCGGGGGAACAGATACGCAGTATTTT
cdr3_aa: CASSLRTSGGTDTQYF

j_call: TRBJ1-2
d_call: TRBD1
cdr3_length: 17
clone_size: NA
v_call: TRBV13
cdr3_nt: TGTGCCAGCAGGCCCACGTCCGGGACAGCCGAGTCCTATGGCTACACCTTC
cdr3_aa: CASRPTSGTAESYGYTF

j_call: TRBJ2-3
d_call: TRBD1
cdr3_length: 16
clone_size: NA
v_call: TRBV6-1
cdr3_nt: TGTGCCAGCAGTGAATCTTGGACAGGGGGCAGAGATACGCAGTATTTT
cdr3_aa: CASSESWTGGRDTQYF

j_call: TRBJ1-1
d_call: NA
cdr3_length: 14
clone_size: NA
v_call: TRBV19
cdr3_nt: TGTGCCAGTAGTCTACGACAGGTGAACACTGAAGCTTTCTTT
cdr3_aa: CASSLRQVNTEAFF

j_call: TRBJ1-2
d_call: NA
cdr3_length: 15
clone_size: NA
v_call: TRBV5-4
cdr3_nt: TGTGCCAGCAGCTTGGAAGGAAGGGGTAACTATGGCTACACCTTC
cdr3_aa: CASSLEGRGNYGYTF

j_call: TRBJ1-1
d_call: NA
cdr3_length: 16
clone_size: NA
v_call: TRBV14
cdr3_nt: TGTGCCAGCAGCCGTATTCGACAGACATTGAACACTGAAGCTTTCTTT
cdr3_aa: CASSRIRQTLNTEAFF

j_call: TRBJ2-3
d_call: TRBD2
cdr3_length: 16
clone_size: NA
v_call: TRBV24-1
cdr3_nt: TGTGCCACCAGTGAGGGGGGGTTTCCTAGCACAGATACGCAGTATTTT
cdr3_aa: CATSEGGFPSTDTQYF

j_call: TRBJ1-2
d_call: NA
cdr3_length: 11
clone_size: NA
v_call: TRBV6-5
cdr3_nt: TGTGCCACCTACGGGGCCGGGAGGTTCACCTTC
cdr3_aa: CATYGAGRFTF